Listed below are T cell receptor beta chains from one sample, sequenced in a study of blood T cell repertoires in COVID-19. Sequenced by immunoSEQ multiplex PCR; TCRdb stores in-frame clones only, minus some. The data hold roughly 300,000 clones, with around 87% observed a single time. Specimen: peripheral blood. These receptors were collected from a woman aged 40 to 55 who had recovered from COVID-19. Both conserved end residues are part of each CDR3. A D gene is named only where the DNA matches it firmly. The size field is filled for only some rows; it gives once, few, many or a size class.

TGCGCCAGCAGCTTGGGGGACAGGATTAATGAAAAACTGTTTTTT	CASSLGDRINEKLFF	TRBV5-1	TRBJ1-4	TRBD1	.	15
TGCGCCAGCAGCCAAGCTCGCTATAATTCACCCCTCCACTTT	CASSQARYNSPLHF	TRBV4-3	TRBJ1-6	.	few	14
TGTGCCAGCAGCCATGGGAGCCCTGAAGCTTTCTTT	CASSHGSPEAFF	TRBV7-9	TRBJ1-1	.	.	12
TGTGCCAGCAGTGAACCACAGGGGGCCGTCACTGAAGCTTTCTTT	CASSEPQGAVTEAFF	TRBV2	TRBJ1-1	TRBD1	.	15
TGTGCCAGCAGTCCAGGGGTTCCAATTTCGCCCCTCCACTTT	CASSPGVPISPLHF	TRBV28	TRBJ1-6	.	.	14
TGTGCCAGCAGCTGGTCAGTGGGGCTGGGGGGCGAGCAGTACTTC	CASSWSVGLGGEQYF	TRBV7-2	TRBJ2-7	.	.	15
TGCGCCAGCAGCCCGTTAGTAGTCCCACAGGGGACCCAGTACTTC	CASSPLVVPQGTQYF	TRBV5-1	TRBJ2-5	.	.	15
TGCGCCAGCAGCTCCCTGGGGGCTACCTCTGGAAACACCATATATTTT	CASSSLGATSGNTIYF	TRBV5-1	TRBJ1-3	.	.	16
TGTGCCAGCAGCTTAGGTTGGGGGGGGCTCCAAGAGACCCAGTACTTC	CASSLGWGGLQETQYF	TRBV7-2	TRBJ2-5	.	.	16
TGTGCCAGCAGCTTAGACCAGACAGGGCGAGATACGCAGTATTTT	CASSLDQTGRDTQYF	TRBV7-2	TRBJ2-3	TRBD1	.	15
TGTGCCAGTATAGGAGGGAATAGCGATGGCTACACCTTC	CASIGGNSDGYTF	TRBV19	TRBJ1-2	.	.	13
TGTGCCAGCAACAGGGCGGTCGGTTCACCCCTCCACTTT	CASNRAVGSPLHF	TRBV2	TRBJ1-6	.	.	13
TGCGCCAGCAGCTTAATAATGGGACAGGGAGGATACGAGCAGTACTTC	CASSLIMGQGGYEQYF	TRBV5-1	TRBJ2-7	TRBD1	.	16
TGTGCCAGCAGTCCAGGGGGCCATCAGCCCCAGCATTTT	CASSPGGHQPQHF	TRBV12-3/TRBV12-4	TRBJ1-5	TRBD1	.	13
TGTGCCACCAGCAGAGTAGGCGGGGGGGCCCTGAGCTCTGGGGCCAACGTCCTGACTTTC	CATSRVGGGALSSGANVLTF	TRBV15	TRBJ2-6	TRBD2	once	20
TGTGCCAGCAGCTCCCCCCCCGGGGCGCGGGGCACTGAAGCTTTCTTT	CASSSPPGARGTEAFF	TRBV7-2	TRBJ1-1	.	few	16
TGCGCCAGCAGCTTGGCCCCAAATTCACCCCTCCACTTT	CASSLAPNSPLHF	TRBV5-1	TRBJ1-6	.	.	13
TGTGCCAGCAGCCCCCTCGGCAGGGGTGAGGAGCAGTACTTC	CASSPLGRGEEQYF	TRBV7-9	TRBJ2-7	.	.	14
TGTGCCAGCAGCATAAGGGGCAGGGCCGGCTATGGCTACACCTTC	CASSIRGRAGYGYTF	TRBV7-8	TRBJ1-2	.	.	15
TGTGCCAGCTCCCGGGGGGGGAATGAAAAACTGTTTTTT	CASSRGGNEKLFF	TRBV13	TRBJ1-4	.	once	13
TGTGCCAGCAGCTTGGGTGGGACATCCCCCTACGAGCAGTACTTC	CASSLGGTSPYEQYF	TRBV5-4	TRBJ2-7	.	.	15
TGTGCCAGCAGTTATCAGGGATTCACCGGGGAGCTGTTTTTT	CASSYQGFTGELFF	TRBV6-1	TRBJ2-2	.	.	14
TGCGCCAGCAGTTCCCACACAGATACGCAGTATTTT	CASSSHTDTQYF	TRBV5-1	TRBJ2-3	.	.	12
TGCGCCAGCAGCTCAAGGGACATTAAAAACATTCAGTACTTC	CASSSRDIKNIQYF	TRBV5-1	TRBJ2-4	.	.	14
TGCAGCGTCAGAGGGGGGGAACTCTTCTACGAGCAGTACTTC	CSVRGGELFYEQYF	TRBV29-1	TRBJ2-7	.	.	14
TGTGCCAGCAGCTTGGCAGGGGCAAGTCTTTTCGGGGAGCTGTTTTTT	CASSLAGASLFGELFF	TRBV5-6	TRBJ2-2	.	.	16
TGCAGCGTTGAAGATGATATGAGGGTTGAAGCTTTCTTT	CSVEDDMRVEAFF	TRBV29-1	TRBJ1-1	.	.	13
TGCGCCAGCAGCCAAGGGCGCGTTTTGGGACAGGGGAACACCGGGGAGCTGTTTTTT	CASSQGRVLGQGNTGELFF	TRBV4-3	TRBJ2-2	TRBD1	.	19
TGTGCCAGCATTCAGACAGGGAGGAACTATGGCTACACCTTC	CASIQTGRNYGYTF	TRBV6-6	TRBJ1-2	TRBD1	.	14
TGTGCCAGCCGGGACAGGGGCAATCAGCCCCAGCATTTT	CASRDRGNQPQHF	TRBV2	TRBJ1-5	TRBD1	.	13
TGCGCCAGCAGCTTTGGACAGGGTCCTAATGAAAAACTGTTTTTT	CASSFGQGPNEKLFF	TRBV5-1	TRBJ1-4	TRBD1	once	15
TGTGCCACCAGCAGAGCATATATCGGAGAGACCCAGTACTTC	CATSRAYIGETQYF	TRBV15	TRBJ2-5	.	.	14
TGTGCCAGCAGTTACCCGGCCTCGGGGTCACCCCTCCACTTT	CASSYPASGSPLHF	TRBV6-2/TRBV6-3	TRBJ1-6	.	.	14
TGTGCCAGCAGCCAAGATGACCGAGGGGCGGGGGATCAGCCCCAGCATTTT	CASSQDDRGAGDQPQHF	TRBV3-1/TRBV3-2	TRBJ1-5	.	.	17
TGTGCCAGCAGTTACCTCTCGGGTGGGAATGAGCAGTTCTTC	CASSYLSGGNEQFF	TRBV6-2/TRBV6-3	TRBJ2-1	.	.	14
TGTGCCAGCAGTGCCAGCGGGGGGTACTTTACCTACGAGCAGTACTTC	CASSASGGYFTYEQYF	TRBV25-1	TRBJ2-7	TRBD2	.	16
TGTGCCAGCAGCTCCGAGTGGGCCGTTGACTATGGCTACACCTTC	CASSSEWAVDYGYTF	TRBV5-4	TRBJ1-2	.	few	15
TGCGCCAGCAGCTTGGCCGACAGGGATGAGACCCAGTACTTC	CASSLADRDETQYF	TRBV5-1	TRBJ2-5	TRBD1	.	14
TGTGCCAGCAGTTTCAACAGGGACCCCTACGAGCAGTACTTC	CASSFNRDPYEQYF	TRBV6-5	TRBJ2-7	.	.	14
TGTGCCAGCAGTCCCCAGGGGTATAATTCACCCCTCCACTTT	CASSPQGYNSPLHF	TRBV7-9	TRBJ1-6	.	.	14
TGCGCCAGTGGACAGGGTCTGGGGTACAATGAGCAGTTCTTC	CASGQGLGYNEQFF	TRBV10-2	TRBJ2-1	TRBD1	.	14
TGTGCCAGCAGTGGAACGGGGGACACTGAAGCTTTCTTT	CASSGTGDTEAFF	TRBV2	TRBJ1-1	.	.	13
TGTGCCAGCAGTTACGGAGGGACAGGGTGGGGAGAGACCCAGTACTTC	CASSYGGTGWGETQYF	TRBV6-2/TRBV6-3	TRBJ2-5	TRBD1	.	16
TGTGCCAGCAGCCCAGGGGTAGACTATGGCTACACCTTC	CASSPGVDYGYTF	TRBV5-8	TRBJ1-2	.	.	13
TGTGCCAGCGGCGCCAGGGGCCCCCATCGAGGCTACACCTTC	CASGARGPHRGYTF	TRBV27	TRBJ1-2	.	once	14
TGTGCCAGCAGCGCGCCGGGTACGAAGGGCTACACCTTC	CASSAPGTKGYTF	TRBV11-2	TRBJ1-2	.	.	13
TGTGCCAGCAGCTTAGGTATGGGAGAGGGTGGCTACACCTTC	CASSLGMGEGGYTF	TRBV7-2	TRBJ1-2	.	.	14
TGCGCCAGCAGCTTGGTCCGGACTAGCACAGATACGCAGTATTTT	CASSLVRTSTDTQYF	TRBV5-1	TRBJ2-3	.	.	15
TGTGCCAGCAGCCCCGGTCTGAACACTGAAGCTTTCTTT	CASSPGLNTEAFF	TRBV7-2	TRBJ1-1	.	.	13
TGTGCCAGCAGCTTAAAGCGGGGTTCGAACACCGGGGAGCTGTTTTTT	CASSLKRGSNTGELFF	TRBV7-3	TRBJ2-2	TRBD2	once	16